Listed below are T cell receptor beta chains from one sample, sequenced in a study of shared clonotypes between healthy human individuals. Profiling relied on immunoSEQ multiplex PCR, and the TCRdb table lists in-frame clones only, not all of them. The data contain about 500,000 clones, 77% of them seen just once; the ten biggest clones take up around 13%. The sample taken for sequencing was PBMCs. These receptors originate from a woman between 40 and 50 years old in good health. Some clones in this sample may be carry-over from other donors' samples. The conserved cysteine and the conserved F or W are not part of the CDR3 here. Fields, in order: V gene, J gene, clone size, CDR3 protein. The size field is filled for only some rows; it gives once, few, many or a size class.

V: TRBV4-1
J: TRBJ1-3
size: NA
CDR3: ASSQVEGRNSGNTIY

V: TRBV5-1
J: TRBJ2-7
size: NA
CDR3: ASSFLRGRPGYEQY

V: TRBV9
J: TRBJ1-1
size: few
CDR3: ASSTQWNTEAF

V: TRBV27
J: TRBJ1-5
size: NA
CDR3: ATPQTCNQPQH

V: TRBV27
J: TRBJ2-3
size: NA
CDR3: ASILGGVVGTDTQY

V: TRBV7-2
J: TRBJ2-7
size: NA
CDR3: ASSLVGWGEQY

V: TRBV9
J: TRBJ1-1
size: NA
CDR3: ASSVGGVDTEAF

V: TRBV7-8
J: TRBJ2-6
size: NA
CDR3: ASSLRLQGAAGANVLT

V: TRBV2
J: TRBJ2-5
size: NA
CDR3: ASRRAREETQY

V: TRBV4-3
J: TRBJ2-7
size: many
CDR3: ASSQVASVSYEQY

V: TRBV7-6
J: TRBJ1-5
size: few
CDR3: ASSVDRDNQPQH

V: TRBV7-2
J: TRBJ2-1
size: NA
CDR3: ASSLAPSGSANEQF

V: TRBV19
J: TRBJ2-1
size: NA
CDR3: ASSGPVGTSHQF

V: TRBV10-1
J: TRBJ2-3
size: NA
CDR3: ASSGPSGGFSTQY

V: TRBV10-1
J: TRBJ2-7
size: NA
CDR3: ASSDGTGDHEQY

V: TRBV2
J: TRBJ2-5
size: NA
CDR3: ASRDFEQETQY

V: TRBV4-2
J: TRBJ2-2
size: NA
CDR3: ASSPLTLAENTGELF

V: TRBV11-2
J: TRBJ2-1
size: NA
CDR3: ASSLVGTSYNEQF

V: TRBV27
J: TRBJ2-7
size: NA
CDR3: ASSFNPGEQY

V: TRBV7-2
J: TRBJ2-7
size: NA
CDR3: ASSLARGGVHEQY

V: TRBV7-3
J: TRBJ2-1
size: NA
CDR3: ASSPLAGSYNEQF

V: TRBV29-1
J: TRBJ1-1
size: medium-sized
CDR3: SAYRDKDAEAF

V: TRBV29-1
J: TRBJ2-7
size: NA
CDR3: SVGPRGGPYEQY